This is a list of T cell receptor beta chains from one sample in a study of cytomegalovirus exposure and HLA in healthy donors. Clones were read by immunoSEQ multiplex PCR, and TCRdb kept only the in-frame ones, dropping some. Reported are about 51,000 clones; the ten largest clones contain approximately 2.4%. The sequenced sample was PBMCs. These receptors were taken from a female donor in good health and CMV-seronegative. Both conserved end residues are part of each CDR3. The order of the fields is V gene, D gene, J gene, CDR3 DNA, CDR3 protein. A D gene is named only where the DNA matches it firmly.

TRBV30,TRBD2,TRBJ2-3,TGTGCCTGGAGTCCGAATTGGGCTAGCGGGACTCGAGATACGCAGTATTTT,CAWSPNWASGTRDTQYF
TRBV6-1,TRBD1,TRBJ1-1,TGTGCCACAAGACACCGGGACAGGATGAACACTGAAGCTTTCTTT,CATRHRDRMNTEAFF
TRBV5-1,TRBD1,TRBJ1-4,TGCGCCAGCAGCTTGGAAGTACTGACAGGGGCAAATGAAAAACTGTTTTTT,CASSLEVLTGANEKLFF
TRBV29-1,.,TRBJ2-7,TGCAGCGTTGAAGGAGGGTACCCCTACGAGCAGTACTTC,CSVEGGYPYEQYF
TRBV5-1,.,TRBJ1-1,TGCGCCAGCAGCTCTAAACTGGCAGGGGCTAACACTGAAGCTTTCTTT,CASSSKLAGANTEAFF
TRBV7-9,TRBD2,TRBJ2-2,TGTGCCAGCAGCCTGGGACTAGCGGGAGGTTTGAGCACCGGGGAGCTGTTTTTT,CASSLGLAGGLSTGELFF
TRBV30,.,TRBJ2-3,TGTGCCTGGAAGCTGCGGGGACTGACAGATACGCAGTATTTT,CAWKLRGLTDTQYF
TRBV28,TRBD1,TRBJ2-7,TGTGCCAGCAGTCCGGGACAGGGTTTGAGGATTGAGCTTGAGTACTTC,CASSPGQGLRIELEYF
TRBV27,.,TRBJ1-5,TGTGCCAGCCATCAATCCGGTGATAGCAATCAGCCCCAGCATTTT,CASHQSGDSNQPQHF
TRBV18,.,TRBJ1-1,TGTGCCAGCTCAGTCAAGGGACAGAACACTGAAGCTTTCTTT,CASSVKGQNTEAFF
TRBV28,TRBD1,TRBJ1-2,TGTGCCAGCAGAGGCACCCGGGACAGGGACGATGGCTACACCTTC,CASRGTRDRDDGYTF
TRBV6-1,.,TRBJ1-4,TGTGCCAGCAGACTTATGGTCAGGGAGGGTGAAAAACTGTTTTTT,CASRLMVREGEKLFF
TRBV5-4,TRBD1,TRBJ1-1,TGTGCCAGCAGCTTAGCGACAGGGATTGGGACTGAAGCTTTCTTT,CASSLATGIGTEAFF
TRBV27,.,TRBJ1-5,TGTGCCAGCCGTCCTTGGCCTTACAATCAGCCCCAGCATTTT,CASRPWPYNQPQHF
TRBV30,TRBD1,TRBJ1-2,TGTGCCGGGAGTCATAACAGGGGAGGAGACTATGGCTACACCTTC,CAGSHNRGGDYGYTF
TRBV5-1,.,TRBJ1-1,TGCGCCAGCAGCCCGGAGGAGGCCCTGAACACTGAAGCTTTCTTT,CASSPEEALNTEAFF
TRBV7-9,.,TRBJ2-7,TGTGCCAGCAGCCCGGACGGGAGCTCCTACGAGCAGTACTTC,CASSPDGSSYEQYF
TRBV10-3,TRBD1,TRBJ1-3,TGTGCCATCAGTGATCCCCGGGACAGGGGAAACACCATATATTTT,CAISDPRDRGNTIYF
TRBV7-3,.,TRBJ1-5,TGTGCCAGCAGCTTATGGGCCAATCAGCCCCAGCATTTT,CASSLWANQPQHF
TRBV7-9,TRBD2,TRBJ2-1,TGTGCCAGCAGCGTCACAGGGGCGGGAGGGGGTAACAATGAGCAGTTCTTC,CASSVTGAGGGNNEQFF
TRBV9,TRBD2,TRBJ2-7,TGTGCCAGCAGCGCGACTAGCGGGGGCTACGAGCAGTACTTC,CASSATSGGYEQYF
TRBV7-9,.,TRBJ1-1,TGTGCCAGCAAGGCGGGGGGCCGGAACCCTGAAGCTTTCTTT,CASKAGGRNPEAFF
TRBV7-9,.,TRBJ1-2,TGTGCCAGCAGCTCTTCCTCGACAGTTCGATTCTATGGCTACACCTTC,CASSSSSTVRFYGYTF
TRBV15,TRBD1,TRBJ2-5,TGTGCCACCAGCAGAGTATGGGACAGGGGCGGGGAGACCCAGTACTTC,CATSRVWDRGGETQYF
TRBV9,.,TRBJ2-7,TGTGCCAGCAGTGTTGGGGGGGCGACTGGGTCCTACGAGCAGTACTTC,CASSVGGATGSYEQYF
TRBV30,.,TRBJ2-1,TGTGCCTGGGCAGACTCCAAGGGGCCAAGCGGGAATGAGCAGTTCTTC,CAWADSKGPSGNEQFF
TRBV7-9,.,TRBJ2-3,TGTGCCAGCAGCTTAAAGGGTCGGGGGGCGAGCACAGATACGCAGTATTTT,CASSLKGRGASTDTQYF
TRBV5-1,.,TRBJ1-3,TGCGCCAGCAGCCCTACAGGAGCCGGAAACACCATATATTTT,CASSPTGAGNTIYF
TRBV5-1,TRBD2,TRBJ2-2,TGCGCCAGCAGCTTGGGGCGGGAGGCCGGGGAGCTGTTTTTT,CASSLGREAGELFF